Sequencing of this T cell receptor beta chain was carried out in a study of T cells in Graves' hyperthyroidism and ophthalmopathy. The sample holds many counts of this clonotype. The CDR3 spans 14 residues. Germline assignment: CDR1 SGHVS and CDR2 FQNEAQ. V lost 5 bases and J lost 4, with 9 bases in between. Authors of the study amplified TCR beta CDR3 regions from RNA transcripts. First-round RT-PCR of the TCR CDR3 relied on the HTBI primer set. Using its own MiXCR run on the multiplex PCR reads, TCRdb lists one record per CDR3 protein. Seen here are approximately 600,000 distinct CDR3 sequences, under 20% observed once, and the top ten hold about 3.8%.

The sequenced sample was blood. The origin of this receptor is a young woman with Graves' hyperthyroidism. The chain combines TRBV7-8 with TRBJ2-6; the D is unclear. The CDR3 DNA is TGTGCCAGCAGCGAGAGCCCGGGGGCCAACGTCCTGACTTTC. Its translation: CASSESPGANVLTF.